These 30 T cell receptor beta chains came from one sample sequenced in a study of cytomegalovirus exposure and HLA in healthy donors. This PCR relied on a set of 60 Vbeta primers and 13 Jbeta primers. The table came from immunoSEQ multiplex PCR; TCRdb's copy has only in-frame clones and leaves some out. This table holds 150,000 to 200,000 clones, approximately 71% found once. Input material: PBMCs. The source of these receptors is a man aged 25 to 40 in good health and CMV-seropositive.

The V gene is TRBV7-6, the J gene TRBJ1-5, with 10 positions matching TRBD1. The trim removed 5 bases at V and 7 bases at J, leaving 8 bases unmatched. The CDR3 extends over 15 amino acids. The germline CDR1 and CDR2 sequences are SGHVS and FNYEAQ. CDR3 residues: CASSHGQGVGQPQHF. The CDR3 region has the DNA TGTGCCAGCAGCCACGGACAGGGGGTAGGGCAGCCCCAGCATTTT. Variable domain in full (rest from reference TRBV7-6 and TRBJ1-5): GAGVSQSPRYKVTKRGQDVALRCDPISGHVSLYWYRQALGQGPEFLTYFNYEAQQDKSGLPNDRFSAERPEGSISTLTIQRTEQRDSAMYRCASSHGQGVGQPQHFGDGTRLSIL.

The rearrangement uses TRBV5-8 and TRBJ2-3; D call uncertain. CDR1 and CDR2 from the germline V gene are SGHTS and YDEGEE. There are 14 residues in the CDR3. V was pared by 1 base and J by 3 bases, with 9 bases between. CDR3 amino acids: CASSLYIGTDTQYF. CDR3 in DNA: TGTGCCAGCAGCTTGTATATCGGGACAGATACGCAGTATTTT.

The chain carries TRBV27 and TRBJ2-2, with 10 bases identical to TRBD2. This CDR3 is 18 amino acids long. J gave up 7 bases and V 4 bases, and 15 bases lay outside the gene matches. Per germline, CDR1 MNHEY and CDR2 SMNVEV (reference sequence). CDR3 protein: CASSSLKAGGPGSGELFF. CDR3 bases: TGTGCCAGCAGTTCCTTAAAAGCGGGAGGGCCGGGGAGCGGGGAGCTGTTTTTT.

V usage is TRBV5-1 and J usage is TRBJ2-2; 7 bases fit TRBD1. After removal of 2 bases from V and 4 bases from J, the junction contained 5 bases not matched to a gene. CDR3 size: 15 residues. The V gene's germline CDR1 is SGHRS and CDR2 YFSETQ. CDR3 sequence reads: CASSFPDRSTGELFF. The DNA for the CDR3 is TGCGCCAGCAGCTTCCCGGACAGGTCCACCGGGGAGCTGTTTTTT.

This clone was detected a few times. This chain links TRBV29-1 with TRBJ1-4; TRBD1 is a possible D gene (6 bases). The CDR3 has 14 amino acids. Germline V gene sequence: CDR1 SQVTM, CDR2 ANQGSEA. V dropped 6 bases and J dropped 8 bases, with 19 bases sitting between them. The CDR3 here is CSVRPGGRVEKLFF. CDR3 DNA sequence: TGCAGCGTCCGTCCCGGGGGGCGCGTGGAAAAACTGTTTTTT.

This clone was observed a single time. This chain joins TRBV7-9 and TRBJ2-5, with D tentatively TRBD1 (5 bases). Germline V gives CDR1 SEHNR, CDR2 FQNEAQ (reference sequence). The germline V and J ends were trimmed by 2 bases and 5 bases, with 12 bases remaining between them. The CDR3 covers 14 residues. For the CDR3, the DNA is TGTGCCAGCAGCTTATGGCAGGGTGGCGAGACCCAGTACTTC. This encodes CASSLWQGGETQYF.

The rearrangement links TRBV7-9 to TRBJ1-5; no clear D gene. This CDR3 comprises 15 residues. Trimming stripped 1 base from V and 3 bases from J, with 10 bases between. From germline, CDR1 is SEHNR and CDR2 FQNEAQ (reference sequence). The CDR3 DNA reads TGTGCCAGCAGCTTAGAGAGGGAGCACAATCAGCCCCAGCATTTT. This sequence encodes CASSLEREHNQPQHF.

The V call is TRBV7-9, the J call TRBJ2-1, with 7 bases identical to TRBD1. The CDR3 loop spans 15 amino acids. Per germline, CDR1 SEHNR and CDR2 FQNEAQ (reference sequence). J was trimmed by 6 bases and V by 2 bases; bases with no gene match: 7. DNA for the CDR3: TGTGCCAGCAGCTTAATTCCGGACAGGATCAATGAGCAGTTCTTC. Protein product: CASSLIPDRINEQFF. Filled out from reference TRBV7-9 and TRBJ2-1, the complete variable domain reads DTGVSQNPRHKITKRGQNVTFRCDPISEHNRLYWYRQTLGQGPEFLTYFQNEAQLEKSRLLSDRFSAERPKGSFSTLEIQRTEQGDSAMYLCASSLIPDRINEQFFGPGTRLTVL.

The chain combines TRBV30 with TRBJ2-7, with D maybe TRBD2 (5 bases). This CDR3 spans 14 amino acids. CDR1 is GTSNPN, CDR2 SVGIG, per germline (reference sequence). V was trimmed by 1 base and J by 2 bases, leaving 12 bases between them. In DNA, the CDR3 is TGTGCCTGGAGTGCCGCCGGGGTAACCTACGAGCAGTACTTC. This codes for CAWSAAGVTYEQYF.

The CDR3 DNA sequence: TGTGCCAGCAGTGAAGGGGCTAGCGGGAGTCTTCCCACCTACGAGCAGTACTTC. Translating it yields CASSEGASGSLPTYEQYF. This chain links TRBV2 with TRBJ2-5; 10 nucleotides match TRBD2. The J call is in doubt because the DNA end fits TRBJ2-7 better. From germline, CDR1 is SNHLY and CDR2 FYNNEI. The CDR3 sequence is 18 residues long.

J is TRBJ1-1 and V is TRBV11-2; D unresolved. Germline CDR1 and CDR2: SGHAT and FQNNGV. This CDR3 has 15 amino acids. Trimming shortened V by 2 bases and J by 3 bases, and 13 bases separated the two germline ends. CDR3 in amino acids: CASSLYGEGDTEAFF. CDR3 sequence (DNA): TGTGCCAGCAGCTTATACGGGGAGGGTGACACTGAAGCTTTCTTT.

The chain links TRBV19 to TRBJ2-3; perhaps TRBD1 as D (6 bases). CDR1 is LNHDA, CDR2 SQIVND, per germline (reference sequence). V was cut by 6 bases and J by 4 bases, with 17 bases left in between. The CDR3 consists of 15 residues. CDR3 loop: CASREAGDQADTQYF. The CDR3 DNA reads as TGTGCCAGTAGGGAGGCAGGGGATCAAGCAGATACGCAGTATTTT.

In this sample, this clone turned up once. This chain joins TRBV25-1 and TRBJ1-4, with 9 bases lining up with TRBD1. The CDR3 runs to 18 residues. Germline V CDR1 and CDR2: MGHDK, SYGVNS. Trimming removed 0 bases from V and 8 bases from J; junction bases left unmatched: 13. In DNA, the CDR3 is TGTGCCAGCAGTGAATATCTGGGGGGCGGGACAGGGACCGAAAAACTGTTTTTT. Translated, it gives CASSEYLGGGTGTEKLFF.

V and J are TRBV9 and TRBJ2-3; 7 bases agree with TRBD1. V lost 3 bases and J lost 1; bases outside the gene matches: 8. Germline V gene lookup returns CDR1 SGDLS and CDR2 YYNGEE. The CDR3 consists of 16 residues. In nucleotides, the CDR3 is TGTGCCAGCAGCGAGGGGGCTGGAATTGGCACAGATACGCAGTATTTT. This gives the protein CASSEGAGIGTDTQYF.

In its sample, this clone was seen once. This chain links TRBV19 with TRBJ2-3; D is unresolved. Germline values: CDR1 LNHDA, CDR2 SQIVND (reference sequence). The V and J ends lost 6 bases and 0 bases respectively, with 13 bases between them. The CDR3 spans 15 residues. The CDR3 region has the DNA TGTGCCAGTAGCCACCACTCAACTAGCACAGATACGCAGTATTTT. This sequence encodes CASSHHSTSTDTQYF.

The V and J genes are TRBV7-3 and TRBJ2-3, with TRBD2 matching over 10 bases. The V gene end was trimmed by 5 bases and the J gene end by 7 bases; junction bases not matched to a gene: 12. The CDR3 extends over 16 amino acids. Germline V gene sequence: CDR1 SGHTA, CDR2 FQGTGA. The CDR3 sequence is CASSPGASGSSNTQYF. The CDR3 DNA reads as TGTGCCAGCAGCCCCGGCGCTAGCGGGAGTTCGAATACGCAGTATTTT.

The chain has TRBV7-8 and TRBJ2-7, with a weak D call TRBD1 (6 bases). This CDR3 contains 15 residues. Germline CDR1 reads SGHVS; CDR2 reads FQNEAQ. V lost 6 bases, J lost 0 bases, and 15 bases lay in between. The CDR3 spells CASRRYQGPSYEQYF. The DNA for the CDR3 is TGTGCCAGCAGACGATATCAGGGGCCCTCCTACGAGCAGTACTTC.

The gene calls are TRBV18 and TRBJ1-2; 11 bases align to TRBD1. The CDR3 sequence is 14 residues long. Germline V gives CDR1 KGHSH, CDR2 LQKENI. The trim removed 3 bases at V and 8 bases at J, leaving 5 bases unmatched. CDR3 sequence: CASSPGDRGSGYTF. In DNA, the CDR3 is TGTGCCAGCTCACCGGGGGACAGGGGGTCCGGCTACACCTTC.

The rearrangement links TRBV18 to TRBJ2-2; 7 nucleotides align to TRBD1. Germline V gene sequence: CDR1 KGHSH, CDR2 LQKENI. J lost 4 bases, V lost 8 bases, and 7 bases had no gene match. CDR3 length equals 14 residues. The CDR3 DNA sequence: TGTGCCAGCAAACAGGGGAGTGGCACCGGGGAGCTGTTTTTT. Protein: CASKQGSGTGELFF.

The chain has TRBV5-6 and TRBJ2-3; 10 nucleotides match TRBD2. Germline V lookup: CDR1 SGHDT, CDR2 YYEEEE. Trimming cost V 4 bases and J 0 bases; bases outside gene matches: 2. The CDR3 is made up of 15 amino acids. The CDR3 nucleotides read TGTGCCAGCAGCCTGACTAGCGGGAGCACAGATACGCAGTATTTT. Its protein product is CASSLTSGSTDTQYF.

The rearrangement links TRBV6-5 to TRBJ1-1; D ambiguous. Germline loops: CDR1 MNHEY, CDR2 SVGAGI. The CDR3 is 15 amino acids. V was trimmed by 8 bases and J by 0 bases, leaving 16 bases between them. CDR3 sequence reads: CASWRGSTLNTEAFF. Here the CDR3 DNA reads TGTGCCAGCTGGCGGGGATCAACCCTGAACACTGAAGCTTTCTTT.

This chain connects TRBV18 to TRBJ2-1, with 7 bases lining up with TRBD2. After removal of 3 bases from V and 5 bases from J, the junction contained 13 bases not matched to a gene. This CDR3 has 17 amino acids. Per germline, CDR1 KGHSH and CDR2 LQKENI. Here the CDR3 reads CASSPLASGLFNNEQFF. DNA for the CDR3: TGTGCCAGCTCACCCCTTGCTAGCGGACTGTTTAACAATGAGCAGTTCTTC. Full variable domain (remainder filled in from reference TRBV18 and TRBJ2-1): NAGVMQNPRHLVRRRGQEARLRCSPMKGHSHVYWYRQLPEEGLKFMVYLQKENIIDESGMPKERFSAEFPKEGPSILRIQQVVRGDSAAYFCASSPLASGLFNNEQFFGPGTRLTVL.

CDR3 sequence (DNA): TGTGCCAGCAGTTCGGGACAGGGGCAAATCTATGGCTACACCTTC. Amino acids: CASSSGQGQIYGYTF. V and J are TRBV28 and TRBJ1-2; 10 nucleotides match TRBD1. Per the germline V gene, CDR1 is MDHEN and CDR2 is SYDVKM. The CDR3 has 15 amino acids. The V gene end was trimmed by 4 bases and the J gene end by 4 bases; junction bases not matched to a gene: 6.

The rearrangement links TRBV6-1 to TRBJ1-3; 7 bases align to TRBD1. Per the germline V gene, CDR1 is MNHNS and CDR2 is SASEGT. This CDR3 region has 15 residues. V was pared by 4 bases and J by 0 bases, with 3 bases of the junction left unmatched. CDR3 region: CASSAGDSSGNTIYF. The CDR3 bases are TGTGCCAGCAGTGCAGGGGACAGCTCTGGAAACACCATATATTTT.

The DNA for the CDR3 is TGTGCCAGTAGTACTCCGGGACAGGGGCAGGGAAAACTGTTTTTT. This gives the protein CASSTPGQGQGKLFF. The rearrangement uses TRBV19 and TRBJ1-4; 10 nucleotides line up with TRBD1. This CDR3 region has 15 residues. The J segment lost 10 bases and the V segment lost 4 bases, leaving 9 bases of the junction unmatched. Germline V gene lookup returns CDR1 LNHDA and CDR2 SQIVND (reference sequence).

The V call is TRBV5-8, the J call TRBJ1-4, with 8 bases identical to TRBD1. V shed 0 bases and J 4 bases; nucleotides not matched to a gene: 2. The CDR3 runs to 15 residues. CDR1 SGHTS and CDR2 YDEGEE come from the germline V gene. The CDR3 spells CASSLGTGRNEKLFF. For the CDR3, the DNA is TGTGCCAGCAGCTTGGGGACAGGGCGTAATGAAAAACTGTTTTTT.

This chain links TRBV19 with TRBJ2-1; 8 bases are a match to TRBD1. Trimming at V came to 3 bases and at J to 5 bases, leaving 6 bases not matched to a gene. This CDR3 has 15 amino acids. Germline assignment: CDR1 LNHDA and CDR2 SQIVND (reference sequence). CDR3 coding DNA: TGTGCCAGTAGTATGGCAGGGGGCTTACACAATGAGCAGTTCTTC. As protein: CASSMAGGLHNEQFF.

V usage is TRBV30 and J usage is TRBJ2-7; D is perhaps TRBD1 (6 bases). Germline assignment: CDR1 GTSNPN and CDR2 SVGIG (reference sequence). The length of the CDR3 is 16 residues. Deletions cut 5 bases from V and 0 bases from J, with 20 bases between. CDR3 region: CAWRLPGQGSSYEQYF. The CDR3 region has the DNA TGTGCCTGGCGCCTCCCTGGGCAGGGGAGCTCCTACGAGCAGTACTTC.

This clone was picked up a small number of times. CDR3 bases: TGTGCCACCAACAGGGAGCTAGGGTCCTACGAGCAGTACTTC. This encodes CATNRELGSYEQYF. This chain links TRBV21-1 with TRBJ2-7; the DNA was not compared with TRBD1, the D call given in the table. TRBV21-1 is flagged as a pseudogene. There are 14 residues in the CDR3.

This clone showed up just once. This sequence joins TRBV7-9 and TRBJ1-3, with unresolved D. Per the germline V gene, CDR1 is SEHNR and CDR2 is FQNEAQ (reference sequence). Trimming stripped 5 bases from V and 0 bases from J, with 11 bases between. The CDR3 is made up of 15 amino acids. CDR3 region: CASSHPLDSGNTIYF. In DNA form, the CDR3 reads TGTGCCAGCAGCCACCCTTTAGACTCTGGAAACACCATATATTTT.